These T cell receptor beta chains were read from a single sample in a study of T cells in Graves' hyperthyroidism and ophthalmopathy. TCRdb processed the multiplex PCR reads anew with MiXCR; each CDR3 protein has one entry. The sample lists over 650,000 distinct CDR3 sequences, around 17% occurring once. What was sequenced was blood. The origin of the receptors is a man between 18 and 29 years old with Graves' hyperthyroidism. Each CDR3 is given with its conserved first and last residue. D genes are given only for firm matches. The size entry is marked missing in some rows and otherwise reads once, few, many or a size class.

D gene: TRBD1; J gene: TRBJ2-6; clone size: .; V gene: TRBV5-1; CDR3 DNA: TGCGCCAGCAGCTTTACCCCCGCAGGGGGCTCCGGGGCCAACGTCCTGACTTTC; CDR3 protein: CASSFTPAGGSGANVLTF
D gene: TRBD1; J gene: TRBJ2-5; clone size: .; V gene: TRBV10-2; CDR3 DNA: TGCGCCAGCAGTGGGGACAGCCCCCAAGAGACCCAGTATTTC; CDR3 protein: CASSGDSPQETQYF
D gene: .; J gene: TRBJ2-2; clone size: many; V gene: TRBV28; CDR3 DNA: TGTGCCAGCAGTGACACTTCGAACACCGGGGAGCTGTTTTTT; CDR3 protein: CASSDTSNTGELFF
D gene: TRBD2; J gene: TRBJ2-2; clone size: .; V gene: TRBV7-2; CDR3 DNA: TGTGCCAGCAGCCAAGGACTAGCGGGAAGTCTTAACACCGGGGAGCTGTTTTTT; CDR3 protein: CASSQGLAGSLNTGELFF
D gene: .; J gene: TRBJ2-7; clone size: .; V gene: TRBV3-1; CDR3 DNA: TGTGCCAGCAGCCAAAAAGAATTGGGGACGACTTCCTACGAGCAGTACTTC; CDR3 protein: CASSQKELGTTSYEQYF
D gene: .; J gene: TRBJ1-1; clone size: few; V gene: TRBV4-1; CDR3 DNA: TGCGCCAGCAGGCGGGGGATGATGAACACTGAAGCTTTCTTT; CDR3 protein: CASRRGMMNTEAFF
D gene: .; J gene: TRBJ1-2; clone size: few; V gene: TRBV12-5; CDR3 DNA: TGTGCTAGTGAATACAATATGAATGGCTACACCTTC; CDR3 protein: CASEYNMNGYTF
D gene: .; J gene: TRBJ2-7; clone size: few; V gene: TRBV6-2/TRBV6-3; CDR3 DNA: TGTGCCAGCAGTTACGGGGATAACACTCTCGCCTACGAGCAGTACTTC; CDR3 protein: CASSYGDNTLAYEQYF
D gene: TRBD1; J gene: TRBJ1-2; clone size: .; V gene: TRBV2; CDR3 DNA: TGTGCCAGCACTTGGAGACAGGGACTCGCGAGCGGCGGCTACACCTTC; CDR3 protein: CASTWRQGLASGGYTF
D gene: .; J gene: TRBJ2-7; clone size: .; V gene: TRBV20-1; CDR3 DNA: TGCAGTGCGAAATTCTCCCTCGAGCAGTACTTC; CDR3 protein: CSAKFSLEQYF
D gene: .; J gene: TRBJ2-7; clone size: few; V gene: TRBV4-1; CDR3 DNA: TGCGCCAGCAGCCAAGAGGACAACTACGAGCAGTACTTC; CDR3 protein: CASSQEDNYEQYF
D gene: .; J gene: TRBJ1-1; clone size: .; V gene: TRBV2; CDR3 DNA: TGTGCCAGCAGTGAAGACACGGACACTGAAGCTTTCTTT; CDR3 protein: CASSEDTDTEAFF
D gene: .; J gene: TRBJ2-7; clone size: many; V gene: TRBV28; CDR3 DNA: TGTGCCAGTACCAGGGCCCCTTCCTACGAGCAGTACTTC; CDR3 protein: CASTRAPSYEQYF
D gene: .; J gene: TRBJ2-7; clone size: many; V gene: TRBV6-1; CDR3 DNA: TGTGCCAGCAGAGGCCAAACCGGGACAATCGGGACCTACGAGCAGTACTTC; CDR3 protein: CASRGQTGTIGTYEQYF
D gene: .; J gene: TRBJ2-5; clone size: many; V gene: TRBV7-6; CDR3 DNA: TGTGCCAGCAGCTTGACACAGATCCAAGAGACCCAGTACTTC; CDR3 protein: CASSLTQIQETQYF
D gene: TRBD2; J gene: TRBJ2-1; clone size: many; V gene: TRBV11-2; CDR3 DNA: TGTGCCAGCAGGGTTAGCGGGGGGGCCTACAATGAGCAGTTCTTC; CDR3 protein: CASRVSGGAYNEQFF
D gene: .; J gene: TRBJ2-1; clone size: .; V gene: TRBV12-3/TRBV12-4; CDR3 DNA: TGTGCCAGCAGTTTACAGGGACTCATCAATGAGCAGTTCTTC; CDR3 protein: CASSLQGLINEQFF
D gene: .; J gene: TRBJ1-5; clone size: .; V gene: TRBV27; CDR3 DNA: TGTGCCAGCGGCCATACAGGAGACAATCAGCCCCAGCATTTT; CDR3 protein: CASGHTGDNQPQHF
D gene: TRBD1; J gene: TRBJ1-5; clone size: few; V gene: TRBV9; CDR3 DNA: TGTGCCAGCAGCGGGGGGGGGGACAGGGTTCAGCCCCAGCATTTT; CDR3 protein: CASSGGGDRVQPQHF
D gene: .; J gene: TRBJ2-7; clone size: .; V gene: TRBV5-1; CDR3 DNA: TGCGCCAGCAGCGGGGACATGGCCTACGAGCAGTACTTC; CDR3 protein: CASSGDMAYEQYF
D gene: .; J gene: TRBJ2-3; clone size: .; V gene: TRBV15; CDR3 DNA: TGTGCCACCAAAAGGGCTTTCACAGATACGCAGTATTTT; CDR3 protein: CATKRAFTDTQYF
D gene: .; J gene: TRBJ2-3; clone size: many; V gene: TRBV6-1; CDR3 DNA: TGTGCCAGCAGTGCGACACGTCTCACAGATACGCAGTATTTT; CDR3 protein: CASSATRLTDTQYF
D gene: TRBD2; J gene: TRBJ2-7; clone size: many; V gene: TRBV7-9; CDR3 DNA: TGTGCCAGCAGCCTCGGGGTAGCGGGAGGGATCAACGAGCAGTACTTC; CDR3 protein: CASSLGVAGGINEQYF
D gene: .; J gene: TRBJ2-7; clone size: many; V gene: TRBV28; CDR3 DNA: TGTGCCAGCAGCCCAGGGAGCGGTAACTCCTACGAGCAGTACTTC; CDR3 protein: CASSPGSGNSYEQYF
D gene: .; J gene: TRBJ1-5; clone size: many; V gene: TRBV12-3/TRBV12-4; CDR3 DNA: TGTGCCAGCAGACTAGGACCGTCGCCCCAGCATTTT; CDR3 protein: CASRLGPSPQHF
D gene: TRBD1; J gene: TRBJ1-1; clone size: few; V gene: TRBV19; CDR3 DNA: TGTGCCAGTTCGGGACAGGGTGAAACTGAAGCTTTCTTT; CDR3 protein: CASSGQGETEAFF
D gene: .; J gene: TRBJ1-5; clone size: many; V gene: TRBV3-2; CDR3 DNA: TGTGCCAGCAGCCAAGACAGAATTAGCAATCAGCCCCAGCATTTT; CDR3 protein: CASSQDRISNQPQHF
D gene: .; J gene: TRBJ1-2; clone size: many; V gene: TRBV11-1; CDR3 DNA: TGTGCCAGCAGCTTAGCGAGGGGAAACAACTATGGCTACACCTTC; CDR3 protein: CASSLARGNNYGYTF
D gene: .; J gene: TRBJ1-2; clone size: many; V gene: TRBV27; CDR3 DNA: TGTGCCAGCAGTTTAAGGTCCCGAGGCGGCTACACCTTC; CDR3 protein: CASSLRSRGGYTF
D gene: .; J gene: TRBJ2-7; clone size: few; V gene: TRBV30; CDR3 DNA: TGTGCCTGGAGTAGCGACTGGAAGGGGGGCGAGCAGTACTTC; CDR3 protein: CAWSSDWKGGEQYF
D gene: TRBD1; J gene: TRBJ1-1; clone size: many; V gene: TRBV2; CDR3 DNA: TGTGCCAGCAGTGAATGGGTCGGGACAGGGGCTGAAGCTTTCTTT; CDR3 protein: CASSEWVGTGAEAFF
D gene: .; J gene: TRBJ2-2; clone size: many; V gene: TRBV4-2; CDR3 DNA: TGTGCCAGCAGCCGCGAGACAGTTGGGGAGCTGTTTTTT; CDR3 protein: CASSRETVGELFF
D gene: .; J gene: TRBJ2-5; clone size: few; V gene: TRBV5-4; CDR3 DNA: TGTGCCAGCAGCCGGGCCGCGGAGGGGCGGGAGACCCAGTACTTC; CDR3 protein: CASSRAAEGRETQYF
D gene: .; J gene: TRBJ2-1; clone size: .; V gene: TRBV2; CDR3 DNA: TGTGCCAGCACCACCCCCCGGGAGTCCCCTTTGGGTGAGCAGTTCTTC; CDR3 protein: CASTTPRESPLGEQFF
D gene: .; J gene: TRBJ2-5; clone size: .; V gene: TRBV24-1; CDR3 DNA: TGTGCCACCAGTGATTTAGAGACCCAGTACTTC; CDR3 protein: CATSDLETQYF
D gene: .; J gene: TRBJ1-5; clone size: many; V gene: TRBV30; CDR3 DNA: TGTGCCTGGATATTCGACGGGCCAAATCAGCCCCAGCATTTT; CDR3 protein: CAWIFDGPNQPQHF
D gene: .; J gene: TRBJ2-7; clone size: many; V gene: TRBV6-1; CDR3 DNA: TGTGCCAGCACCTCCAGGGGAGATGAGCAGTACTTC; CDR3 protein: CASTSRGDEQYF
D gene: TRBD2; J gene: TRBJ2-5; clone size: .; V gene: TRBV5-4; CDR3 DNA: TGTGCCAGCAGCTGGAGACTAGCGGCCGAGACAGAAGAGACCCAGTACTTC; CDR3 protein: CASSWRLAAETEETQYF
D gene: TRBD2; J gene: TRBJ2-5; clone size: few; V gene: TRBV7-9; CDR3 DNA: TGTGCCAGCAGCCTGGGGGGAGCGGGATTCGGGGAGACCCAGTACTTC; CDR3 protein: CASSLGGAGFGETQYF
D gene: .; J gene: TRBJ2-7; clone size: many; V gene: TRBV15; CDR3 DNA: TGTGCCACCAGCATGGGGACAAACTCCTACGAGCAGTACTTC; CDR3 protein: CATSMGTNSYEQYF
D gene: TRBD2; J gene: TRBJ2-3; clone size: many; V gene: TRBV28; CDR3 DNA: TGTGCCAGCAGTCTACTGACTAGCGGGAAGGAAGATACGCAGTATTTT; CDR3 protein: CASSLLTSGKEDTQYF
D gene: .; J gene: TRBJ2-5; clone size: many; V gene: TRBV6-1; CDR3 DNA: TGTGCCAGCAGTTCCCCCAAAGGGACTCATGATGAGACCCAGTACTTC; CDR3 protein: CASSSPKGTHDETQYF
D gene: .; J gene: TRBJ1-4; clone size: .; V gene: TRBV5-1; CDR3 DNA: TGCGCCAGCAGCTTGGAACCTCCCCTAACGAATGAAAAACTGTTTTTT; CDR3 protein: CASSLEPPLTNEKLFF
D gene: .; J gene: TRBJ2-7; clone size: few; V gene: TRBV2; CDR3 DNA: TGTGCCAGCAGCAGGCCGGGGGATCCCAACCCCTACGAGCAGTACTTC; CDR3 protein: CASSRPGDPNPYEQYF
D gene: .; J gene: TRBJ1-2; clone size: .; V gene: TRBV14; CDR3 DNA: TGTGCCAGCAGCTTGAGCTCGGGCCAGTCGGGCTACACCTTC; CDR3 protein: CASSLSSGQSGYTF
D gene: TRBD2; J gene: TRBJ2-2; clone size: many; V gene: TRBV2; CDR3 DNA: TGTGCCAGCATGAGCGGGGGAAACACCGGGGAGCTGTTTTTT; CDR3 protein: CASMSGGNTGELFF
D gene: .; J gene: TRBJ2-6; clone size: many; V gene: TRBV3-1; CDR3 DNA: TGTGCCAGCAGCCAAGAGAGAACCGGGGCCAACGTCCTGACTTTC; CDR3 protein: CASSQERTGANVLTF